The 30 T cell receptor beta chains in this list originate from one sample, sequenced in a study of T-cell reconstitution after alpha-beta-depleted transplantation in children. Unique molecular identifiers were used in preparing the TCRbeta library. MiXCR, run by TCRdb on the PCR reads, gives a single entry per CDR3 protein. The top ten clones hold roughly 27% of a sample with about 420,000 distinct CDR3 sequences, roughly 16% of them seen once. This sample comprised PBMCs, mostly from graft donor cells, obtained 360 days after TCRalphabeta/CD19-depleted stem cell transplant. The receptors originated from a boy less than two years old who had a stem cell transplant for Wiskott-Aldrich syndrome, so the T cells may come from the graft donor.

V is TRBV28 and J is TRBJ1-4, with TRBD1 identical over 7 bases. The ends lost 6 bases at V and 7 bases at J; junction bases unmatched: 8. CDR3 length equals 14 residues. The germline CDR1 and CDR2 sequences are MDHEN and SYDVKM. Written as DNA, the CDR3 is TGTGCCAGCAGGATTACAGGGGTTTTTGAAAAACTGTTTTTT. Its protein is CASRITGVFEKLFF.

This clonotype occurred a few times. This chain connects TRBV18 to TRBJ2-3; 10 bases agree with TRBD2. Germline CDR1 reads KGHSH; CDR2 reads LQKENI. CDR3 length: 15 amino acids. The junction had 7 bases not matched to a gene; V was cut back by 4 bases and J by 6 bases. The CDR3 region has the DNA TGTGCCAGCTCACTGAAGCTAGCGGGAGTGGATACGCAGTATTTT. It yields the protein CASSLKLAGVDTQYF.

The rearrangement joins TRBV7-2 to TRBJ2-5, with TRBD2 matching over 9 bases. Germline V gene sequence: CDR1 SGHTA, CDR2 FQGNSA. Trimming removed 5 bases from V and 2 bases from J; junction bases left unmatched: 9. There are 16 residues in the CDR3. For the CDR3, the DNA is TGTGCCAGCAGCACGCGCCGACTAGCGGAACAAGAGACCCAGTACTTC. The encoded protein is CASSTRRLAEQETQYF.

The chain couples TRBV11-3 to TRBJ1-1; TRBD1 matches at 8 bases. The length of the CDR3 is 14 residues. The germline V gene has CDR1 SGHNT and CDR2 YENEEA. Germline trimming cut 7 bases from V and 2 bases from J; bases unmatched to any gene: 6. CDR3 nucleotide sequence: TGTGCCAGCACCTCAGGGGGCGCAAACACTGAAGCTTTCTTT. Translation gives CASTSGGANTEAFF. The full variable domain, rest sourced from reference TRBV11-3 and TRBJ1-1, is EAGVVQSPRYKIIEKKQPVAFWCNPISGHNTLYWYLQNLGQGPELLIRYENEEAVDDSQLPKDRFSAERLKGVDSTLKIQPAELGDSAVYLCASTSGGANTEAFFGQGTRLTVV.

Only a few counts were recorded for this clonotype. The chain carries TRBV29-1 and TRBJ2-6; D may correspond to TRBD1 or TRBD2 (5 bases each). V gave up 2 bases and J gave up 4 bases, with 9 bases separating them. Germline V lookup: CDR1 SQVTM, CDR2 ANQGSEA. The CDR3 has 14 amino acids. The CDR3 coding sequence is TGCAGCGTTGAATATGGGGACGGGGCCAACGTCCTGACTTTC. It codes for CSVEYGDGANVLTF.

This clonotype occurred a few times. The chain carries TRBV3-1 and TRBJ2-7; D unclear. V was trimmed by 3 bases and J by 5 bases, leaving 8 bases between them. Germline CDR1 reads LGHDT; CDR2 reads YNNKEL (reference sequence). The length of the CDR3 is 12 residues. The CDR3 coding sequence is TGTGCCAGCAGCCATGGGGTCAACGAGCAGTACTTC. Translating it yields CASSHGVNEQYF.

V gene TRBV4-2 combines with J gene TRBJ2-7, with 9 bases lining up with TRBD2. There are 17 residues in the CDR3. After removal of 0 bases from V and 3 bases from J, the junction contained 9 bases not matched to a gene. The germline V gene has CDR1 LGHNA and CDR2 YNFKEQ. This CDR3 reads CASSQDSVAGVHYEQYF. CDR3 coding DNA: TGTGCCAGCAGCCAAGATTCGGTAGCGGGAGTGCACTACGAGCAGTACTTC.

This clonotype was found a few times. DNA of the CDR3: TGTGCCTGGAACAGGGGCGATGAGCAGTTCTTC. Its translation: CAWNRGDEQFF. The genes are TRBV30 and TRBJ2-1; the match to TRBD1 covers 7 bases. V was clipped by 4 bases and J by 8 bases; unmatched bases: 2. CDR3 length: 11 amino acids. CDR1 is GTSNPN, CDR2 SVGIG, per germline (reference sequence).

This clonotype was detected only a few times. J is TRBJ1-2 and V is TRBV12-3 or TRBV12-4; the match to TRBD1 covers 7 bases. The J segment lost 8 bases and the V segment lost 6 bases, leaving 6 bases of the junction unmatched. The CDR3 covers 12 residues. The DNA for the CDR3 is TGTGCCAGCAGCACAGGGGTGAGAGGCTACACCTTC. Its protein product is CASSTGVRGYTF.

The chain joins TRBV12-3 or TRBV12-4 to TRBJ2-2; TRBD2 aligns across 8 bases. The CDR3 has 14 residues. Unmatched junction bases numbered 10, after V lost 9 bases and J lost 7 bases. The CDR3 DNA follows: TGTGCCAGTGGGGGGACTAGAATCATCGGGGAGCTGTTTTTT. Translation: CASGGTRIIGELFF.

This clonotype was picked up a small number of times. V is TRBV7-9 and J is TRBJ2-2; no definite D call. Germline values: CDR1 SEHNR, CDR2 FQNEAQ (reference sequence). Trimming removed 2 bases at V and 0 bases at J, with 7 bases between. The CDR3 runs to 15 residues. Here the CDR3 DNA reads TGTGCCAGCAGCTTAAGAAGACCGAACACCGGGGAGCTGTTTTTT. Translation gives CASSLRRPNTGELFF.

The V gene is TRBV29-1, the J gene TRBJ1-3, with D hard to call. The V end was cut by 4 bases, the J end by 5 bases, with 6 bases between. Germline V gives CDR1 SQVTM, CDR2 ANQGSEA. The CDR3 runs 11 residues. CDR3 in amino acids: CSVAGRNTIYF. CDR3 nucleotide sequence: TGCAGCGTTGCAGGTAGAAACACCATATATTTT.

This clonotype turned up a few times. This chain connects TRBV10-3 to TRBJ2-7; 9 bases align to TRBD1. Germline V gene lookup returns CDR1 ENHRY and CDR2 SYGVKD. The CDR3 length is 14 residues. V lost 2 bases and J lost 6; bases outside the gene matches: 5. Written as DNA, the CDR3 is TGTGCCATCAGTGAGCCCCCGGGACAGGGCGAGCAGTACTTC. It is translated as CAISEPPGQGEQYF.

The CDR3 DNA is TGTGCCAGCAGCTTATTCGGGGGTTTGAACACTGAAGCTTTCTTT. It yields the protein CASSLFGGLNTEAFF. The chain links TRBV7-2 to TRBJ1-1, with D perhaps TRBD1 (5 bases). The V end lost 2 bases, the J end lost 0 bases, and 10 bases lay between the germline ends. The germline gives CDR1 SGHTA, CDR2 FQGNSA. The CDR3 runs 15 residues.

The rearrangement uses TRBV20-1 and TRBJ2-7; D ambiguous. V dropped 0 bases and J dropped 3 bases, with 3 bases sitting between them. The CDR3 runs to 11 residues. Germline CDR1 reads DFQATT; CDR2 reads SNEGSKA (reference sequence). CDR3 amino acids: CSARDDYEQYF. CDR3 nucleotides: TGCAGTGCTAGAGATGACTACGAGCAGTACTTC.

The J gene is TRBJ2-5, the V gene TRBV6-2 or TRBV6-3, with 14 bases that match TRBD2. Looked up from germline, CDR1 is MNHEY and CDR2 is SVGEGT. The CDR3 has 18 residues. Unmatched junction bases numbered 16, after V lost 7 bases and J lost 6 bases. CDR3 nucleotides: TGTGCCAGCACCCAGACTAGCGGGAGGGCCGACGGATTGAAGACCCAGTACTTC. This sequence encodes CASTQTSGRADGLKTQYF.

This sequence joins TRBV12-3 or TRBV12-4 and TRBJ1-3; TRBD1 is a possible D gene (5 bases). V was clipped by 7 bases and J by 0 bases, with 10 bases between them. There are 14 residues in the CDR3. DNA for the CDR3: TGTGCCAGCACCTTAGGGGACTCTGGAAACACCATATATTTT. Residues: CASTLGDSGNTIYF.

This sequence joins TRBV7-9 and TRBJ2-7, with D perhaps given as TRBD1 or TRBD2 (5 bases each). Per germline, CDR1 SEHNR and CDR2 FQNEAQ (reference sequence). This CDR3 has 13 residues. Trimming removed 3 bases from V and 6 bases from J, with 12 bases in between. This CDR3 is CASSLGVWGEQYF. The CDR3 DNA follows: TGTGCCAGCAGCTTGGGGGTTTGGGGCGAGCAGTACTTC.

The chain recombines TRBV6-1 with TRBJ2-4; D remains ambiguous. Germline CDR1 MNHNS, CDR2 SASEGT. The CDR3 is made up of 14 amino acids. Trimming removed 10 bases at V and 1 base at J, with 14 bases between. The CDR3 region has the DNA TGTGCCATCTCGACCCTGACGGCCAAAAACATTCAGTACTTC. Its protein is CAISTLTAKNIQYF.

This clonotype was counted at least ten times. This rearrangement joins TRBV29-1 to TRBJ2-5; either TRBD1 or TRBD2 may supply D (5 bases each). The ends were cut back, 7 bases at V and 5 bases at J, with 17 bases in the middle. CDR1 is SQVTM and CDR2 is ANQGSEA in the germline V gene. The CDR3 loop spans 13 amino acids. The CDR3 DNA reads TGCAGCGGAGCTGGGGGAGTCTGGGAGACCCAGTACTTC. Its protein product is CSGAGGVWETQYF.

CDR3 bases: TGTGCCAGCAGGGGGACAGGGGCCACCGGGGAGCTGTTTTTT. Translation: CASRGTGATGELFF. V and J are TRBV2 and TRBJ2-2, with 10 bases matching TRBD1. Germline V gene data show CDR1 as SNHLY and CDR2 as FYNNEI. This CDR3 is built from 14 residues. V lost 6 bases to trimming and J lost 4 bases; unmatched junction nucleotides: 2.

This clonotype has a handful of counts. The V gene is TRBV5-1, the J gene TRBJ2-3; 7 nucleotides align to TRBD2. The CDR3 length is 15 residues. V dropped 5 bases and J dropped 5; count of bases not matched to a gene: 11. Germline V CDR1 and CDR2: SGHRS, YFSETQ. CDR3 in amino acids: CASRLPAGEGDTQYF. The CDR3 nucleotides are TGCGCCAGCAGACTCCCGGCGGGGGAGGGAGATACGCAGTATTTT.

This clonotype was detected only a few times. The V and J genes are TRBV6-8 and TRBJ1-2; 8 nucleotides align to TRBD1. Losses at the gene ends were 7 bases for V and 8 bases for J; bases not matched to a gene: 6. Germline V gene lookup returns CDR1 MNHGY and CDR2 SAAAGT. The CDR3 consists of 12 residues. The CDR3 here is CASTLTGEGYTF. The CDR3 coding sequence is TGTGCCAGCACTCTGACAGGGGAAGGCTACACCTTC.

The genes are TRBV6-1 and TRBJ2-4; 7 bases map to TRBD2. Germline V gene lookup returns CDR1 MNHNS and CDR2 SASEGT. The V segment lost 3 bases and the J segment 4 bases; nucleotides outside the gene matches: 12. There are 17 residues in the CDR3. As DNA, the CDR3 is TGTGCCAGCAGTGATGATCTGTTTAGGCGGGGGAAAAACATTCAGTACTTC. Encoded protein: CASSDDLFRRGKNIQYF.

This clonotype was observed a few times. This chain connects TRBV10-3 to TRBJ2-7; possibly TRBD1 for D (5 bases). Between the trimmed V and J ends, which lost 2 bases and 1 base, there was a span of 21 bases. The CDR3 length is 18 residues. The germline gives CDR1 ENHRY, CDR2 SYGVKD. CDR3: CAISEGRDRLGPSYEQYF. In nucleotides, the CDR3 is TGTGCCATCAGTGAGGGCAGGGATCGCCTGGGGCCTTCCTACGAGCAGTACTTC.

The rearrangement links TRBV6-2 or TRBV6-3 to TRBJ2-7; D may be TRBD1 (7 bases). Per the germline V gene, CDR1 is MNHEY and CDR2 is SVGEGT. CDR3 size: 18 residues. The V end lost 2 bases, the J end lost 3 bases, and 23 bases lay between the germline ends. The CDR3 is CASSYRRGARGPFYEQYF. The CDR3 nucleotides read TGTGCCAGCAGTTACCGGCGGGGCGCGAGGGGGCCCTTCTACGAGCAGTACTTC.

This clonotype has more than one count but fewer than ten. The chain uses TRBV7-2 and TRBJ2-4; TRBD2 matches 8 bases. The CDR3 has 16 amino acids. CDR1 SGHTA and CDR2 FQGNSA come from the germline V gene. Trimming removed 5 bases from V and 0 bases from J; junction bases left unmatched: 6. This chain's CDR3 is CASSPGGGKAKNIQYF. The CDR3, as DNA: TGTGCCAGCAGCCCGGGAGGGGGGAAAGCCAAAAACATTCAGTACTTC.

In this sample, this clonotype turned up a few times. The gene calls are TRBV20-1 and TRBJ2-5; 9 nucleotides match TRBD2. The CDR3 sequence is 15 residues long. J gave up 3 bases and V 5 bases, and 10 bases lay outside the gene matches. The germline CDR1 and CDR2 sequences are DFQATT and SNEGSKA (reference sequence). The CDR3 spells CSADLAGWVEETQYF. As DNA, the CDR3 is TGCAGTGCTGACCTAGCGGGGTGGGTGGAAGAGACCCAGTACTTC.

The chain employs TRBV6-5 and TRBJ1-1; D unclear. This CDR3 is 14 amino acids long. V lost 2 bases to trimming and J lost 1 base, with 8 bases between them. The germline V gene encodes CDR1 MNHEY and CDR2 SVGAGI. DNA for the CDR3: TGTGCCAGCAGTTACGTTTACAGGAACACTGAAGCTTTCTTT. This codes for CASSYVYRNTEAFF.

For the CDR3, the DNA is TGTGCCAGCAGCCCGCCGGGACAGGGACACAATGAGCAGTTCTTC. It codes for CASSPPGQGHNEQFF. The chain joins TRBV5-5 to TRBJ2-1; TRBD1 agrees at 9 bases. Germline CDR1 is SGHKS and CDR2 is YYEKEE (reference sequence). Germline trimming cut 4 bases from V and 5 bases from J; bases unmatched to any gene: 7. CDR3 length: 15 amino acids.